This record concerns one T cell receptor beta chain sequence. The antigen is not known. The data were obtained in a study of OX40 agonist ivuxolimab in advanced cancers. About the study: People who had prior anti-PD-1, anti-PD-L1 or anti-CTLA-4 therapy could take part, and 40% had some. Notes on the study in general: There was clonal expansion of CD4+ and CD8+ blood T cells by week 6 at 0.1 to 3.0 mg/kg.

TCRdb's table, derived via immunoSEQ multiplex PCR, lists solely in-frame clones and lacks some. The repertoire consists of 57,000 or so clones, with approximately 80% occurring once and the leading ten covering roughly 3%. Germline loops: CDR1 SGHDT, CDR2 YYEEEE. The CDR3 consists of 14 residues. Trimming took 4 bases from V and 5 from J; bases not matched to a gene: 5. This chain connects TRBV5-6 to TRBJ1-4; 7 positions agree with TRBD1. The sequence came from an adult with an advanced solid tumor such as melanoma, head and neck, liver or kidney cancer. This specimen was CD4+ or CD8+ T cells sorted from blood, taken in a trial of the OX40 agonist ivuxolimab. The CDR3 sequence is CASSLGTANEKLFF. The CDR3 DNA reads as TGTGCCAGCAGCCTAGGGACAGCGAATGAAAAACTGTTTTTT.